This entry features one T cell receptor (beta chain) sequence. Clones were sequenced by immunoSEQ multiplex PCR, and TCRdb holds only the in-frame ones, with some missing. This table holds under 95,000 clones, about 90% found once. These data are taken from a study of technical replicates of blood from several donors. Trimming took 5 bases from V and 2 from J; bases not matched to a gene: 10. CDR1 ENHRY and CDR2 SYGVKD come from the germline V gene. CDR3 length: 16 amino acids. The clonotype originates from a human donor in good health. Source material: T cells isolated from PBMCs. This rearrangement joins TRBV10-3 to TRBJ2-3; TRBD1 aligns across 7 bases. In nucleotides, the CDR3 is TGTGCCATCAGTTTAACCACAGGGGTCCCCACAGATACGCAGTATTTT. Translating gives CAISLTTGVPTDTQYF.